This TCR beta chain was identified in a study of cytomegalovirus exposure and HLA in healthy donors. Study findings and constraints: Earlier results showed most TCR beta V segments being productive about 90% or about 30% of the time. Cytomegalovirus association was assigned to 150 to 200 TCR beta chains. According to reports, the classifier identified cytomegalovirus status with high specificity and sensitivity.

The PCR was carried out with 60 Vbeta primers and 13 Jbeta primers. TCRdb's table, derived via immunoSEQ multiplex PCR, lists solely in-frame clones and lacks some. In the table there are approximately 70,000 clones, roughly 74% of which are singletons. This cohort consisted of healthy bone marrow donors. The CDR3 is made up of 13 amino acids. Per germline, CDR1 MNHNS and CDR2 SASEGT. V was cut by 2 bases and J by 7 bases, with 6 bases left in between. As concerns this clone: Its antigen is undetermined.

The sequence was collected from a woman in her sixties in good health and CMV-seropositive. Sequencing was performed on PBMCs. V and J are TRBV6-1 and TRBJ1-6; D not certain. CDR3 protein: CASSEIRNSPLHF. As DNA, the CDR3 is TGTGCCAGCAGTGAAATCAGGAATTCACCCCTCCACTTT.